These 30 T cell receptor beta chains originate from one sample sequenced in a study of blood T cell repertoires in COVID-19. Assay used: immunoSEQ multiplex PCR; TCRdb lists only in-frame clones, some missing. The table shows 150,000 to 200,000 clones, with about 88% occurring only once. Source material: PBMCs or T cells enriched from blood (not recorded which). These receptors all come from a woman between 18 and 29 years old who had recovered from COVID-19.

This chain uses TRBV7-6 with TRBJ1-1, with D maybe TRBD1 (5 bases). The CDR3 is 16 residues long. Between the trimmed V and J ends, which lost 5 bases and 3 bases, there was a span of 19 bases. Germline V gene sequence: CDR1 SGHVS, CDR2 FNYEAQ. This chain's CDR3 is CASSRGEGRGDTEAFF. The CDR3 coding sequence is TGTGCCAGCAGCCGTGGGGAGGGTCGAGGGGACACTGAAGCTTTCTTT.

This chain joins TRBV7-8 and TRBJ2-3, with TRBD1 matching over 10 bases. The V and J ends lost 5 bases and 2 bases, in that order; junction bases with no gene match: 7. CDR1 is SGHVS, CDR2 FQNEAQ, per germline. CDR3 size: 16 residues. CDR3 DNA: TGTGCCAGCAGCAAGCGGACAGGGGGACTCACAGATACGCAGTATTTT. This codes for CASSKRTGGLTDTQYF. The whole variable domain, remainder taken from reference TRBV7-8 and TRBJ2-3, is GAGVSQSPRYKVAKRGQDVALRCDPISGHVSLFWYQQALGQGPEFLTYFQNEAQLDKSGLPSDRFFAERPEGSVSTLKIQRTQQEDSAVYLCASSKRTGGLTDTQYFGPGTRLTVL.

The J gene is TRBJ2-7, the V gene TRBV4-1; 9 bases match TRBD2. J gave up 5 bases and V 4 bases, and 12 bases lay outside the gene matches. The CDR3 length is 16 residues. CDR1 MGHRA and CDR2 YSYEKL come from the germline V gene. CDR3 residues: CASSRTVSGSLDEQYF. The CDR3 DNA sequence: TGCGCCAGCAGCCGAACTGTTAGCGGGAGTTTGGACGAGCAGTACTTC.

The chain combines TRBV19 with TRBJ1-5; tentatively, D is TRBD1 (5 bases). CDR1 LNHDA and CDR2 SQIVND come from the germline V gene (reference sequence). The CDR3 sequence is 14 residues long. Trimming cost V 11 bases and J 4 bases, with 18 bases left between them. The CDR3 DNA reads TGTGCCGGGTCCGCAGGGACTAGAAATCAGCCCCAGCATTTT. Translation: CAGSAGTRNQPQHF.

This rearrangement joins TRBV6-5 to TRBJ1-3; D is ambiguous. The CDR3 is 15 amino acids. In germline, CDR1 is MNHEY, CDR2 SVGAGI. V lost 4 bases, J lost 1 base, and 11 bases lay in between. As DNA, the CDR3 is TGTGCCAGCAGTTTTTTCGAGGTGTCTGGAAACACCATATATTTT. This encodes CASSFFEVSGNTIYF.

The chain combines TRBV28 with TRBJ1-2; 9 bases fit TRBD1. The J segment lost 8 bases and the V segment lost 6 bases, leaving 13 bases of the junction unmatched. The CDR3 runs to 15 residues. Germline CDR1 MDHEN, CDR2 SYDVKM. The CDR3 coding sequence is TGTGCCAGCAGCACCCGAGACAGGGGGGCGGGGGGCTACACCTTC. It encodes CASSTRDRGAGGYTF.

The chain couples TRBV19 to TRBJ2-6; 10 bases agree with TRBD1. This CDR3 contains 17 residues. Trimming cost V 1 base and J 1 base; bases outside gene matches: 1. Germline CDR1 is LNHDA and CDR2 is SQIVND (reference sequence). The CDR3 DNA sequence: TGTGCCAGTAGTATAGTGGGACAGGGGTCTGGGGCCAACGTCCTGACTTTC. Encoded protein: CASSIVGQGSGANVLTF. The full variable domain, completed using reference TRBV19 and TRBJ2-6, is DGGITQSPKYLFRKEGQNVTLSCEQNLNHDAMYWYRQDPGQGLRLIYYSQIVNDFQKGDIAEGYSVSREKKESFPLTVTSAQKNPTAFYLCASSIVGQGSGANVLTFGAGSRLTVL.

This clone was detected only a few times. This sequence joins TRBV5-5 and TRBJ1-5, with TRBD1 identical over 9 bases. Germline assignment: CDR1 SGHKS and CDR2 YYEKEE (reference sequence). There are 15 residues in the CDR3. With V trimmed by 0 bases and J by 7 bases, 5 bases remained unmatched. The CDR3 is CASSLGDRDGQPQHF. The CDR3 DNA reads as TGTGCCAGCAGCTTGGGGGACAGGGACGGACAGCCCCAGCATTTT. Together with reference TRBV5-5 and TRBJ1-5, the CDR3 gives the full variable domain: DAGVTQSPTHLIKTRGQQVTLRCSPISGHKSVSWYQQVLGQGPQFIFQYYEKEERGRGNFPDRFSARQFPNYSSELNVNALLLGDSALYLCASSLGDRDGQPQHFGDGTRLSIL.

This sequence joins TRBV19 and TRBJ2-2, with 7 bases that match TRBD1. The CDR3 has 17 amino acids. With 2 bases clipped from V and 8 bases from J, the junction kept 14 bases outside the gene matches. Germline CDR1 reads LNHDA; CDR2 reads SQIVND (reference sequence). For the CDR3, the DNA is TGTGCCAGTAGTATATATCGACAGGGCCAGTTTCGAGGGGAGCTGTTTTTT. Encoded protein: CASSIYRQGQFRGELFF.

This clone was seen more than once but under ten times. The chain couples TRBV15 to TRBJ1-5, with unresolved D. CDR3 size: 13 residues. The V end lost 1 base, the J end lost 8 bases, and 9 bases lay between the germline ends. The V gene's germline CDR1 is LNHNV and CDR2 YYDKDF (reference sequence). The CDR3 region is CATSRGPGEPQHF. The CDR3 DNA reads TGTGCCACCAGCAGAGGACCCGGAGAGCCCCAGCATTTT.

The rearrangement links TRBV12-3 or TRBV12-4 to TRBJ1-5; no clear D gene. CDR3 length: 13 amino acids. Trimming took off 6 bases at V and 9 bases at J, with 15 bases between the two ends. CDR3 residues: CASREEGGLPQHF. CDR3 sequence (DNA): TGTGCCAGCAGGGAAGAGGGCGGGCTGCCCCAGCATTTT.

This clone was observed a single time. The chain employs TRBV27 and TRBJ1-1; 7 bases agree with TRBD1. Germline CDR1 MNHEY, CDR2 SMNVEV (reference sequence). After removal of 3 bases from V and 5 bases from J, the junction contained 6 bases not matched to a gene. The CDR3 runs 14 residues. The CDR3 is CASSFNRGWTEAFF. CDR3 DNA sequence: TGTGCCAGCAGTTTCAACAGGGGTTGGACTGAAGCTTTCTTT.

This chain joins TRBV28 and TRBJ1-2; the match to TRBD1 covers 7 bases. The CDR3 runs 14 residues. V lost 6 bases and J lost 0; bases outside the gene matches: 4. Germline CDR1 and CDR2: MDHEN and SYDVKM. CDR3 protein: CASRGGTANYGYTF. DNA of the CDR3: TGTGCCAGCAGGGGTGGGACAGCTAACTATGGCTACACCTTC.

CDR3 bases: TGTGCCAGCAGCCAAGGGAGTGCTAGCGGGAGCGACGAGCAGTACTTC. Protein product: CASSQGSASGSDEQYF. The chain couples TRBV3-1 (or the pseudogene TRBV3-2) to TRBJ2-7; TRBD2 matches 10 bases. V was pared by 1 base and J by 5 bases, with 8 bases of the junction left unmatched. CDR1 is LGHDT, CDR2 YNNKEL, per germline (reference sequence). The CDR3 length is 16 residues.

The V gene is TRBV28, the J gene TRBJ2-7, with 8 bases aligning to TRBD2. The CDR3 has 14 residues. The junction had 4 bases not matched to a gene; V was cut back by 6 bases and J by 0 bases. Germline V lookup: CDR1 MDHEN, CDR2 SYDVKM. CDR3 in DNA: TGTGCCAGCAGCCGCGGACTAGCCTCCTACGAGCAGTACTTC. Translation gives CASSRGLASYEQYF.

V and J are TRBV14 and TRBJ2-1; a weak D match, TRBD1 (6 bases). The CDR3 sequence is 16 residues long. Per germline, CDR1 SGHDN and CDR2 FVKESK. Trimming took off 6 bases at V and 8 bases at J, with 23 bases between the two ends. For the CDR3, the DNA is TGTGCCAGCAGTCTCCTAACAGGGAACCCATTGCATGAGCAGTTCTTC. It codes for CASSLLTGNPLHEQFF. The full variable domain, completed using reference TRBV14 and TRBJ2-1, is EAGVTQFPSHSVIEKGQTVTLRCDPISGHDNLYWYRRVMGKEIKFLLHFVKESKQDESGMPNNRFLAERTGGTYSTLKVQPAELEDSGVYFCASSLLTGNPLHEQFFGPGTRLTVL.

This clone was found once. The chain carries TRBV5-5 and TRBJ1-6; 7 bases are shared with TRBD1. The CDR3 sequence is 15 residues long. Trimming took 4 bases from V and 7 from J; bases not matched to a gene: 8. Looked up from germline, CDR1 is SGHKS and CDR2 is YYEKEE (reference sequence). CDR3 loop: CASSLTGSGNSPLHF. The CDR3, as DNA: TGTGCCAGCAGCCTGACAGGGAGCGGGAATTCACCCCTCCACTTT. Full variable domain (outside the CDR3, taken from reference TRBV5-5 and TRBJ1-6): DAGVTQSPTHLIKTRGQQVTLRCSPISGHKSVSWYQQVLGQGPQFIFQYYEKEERGRGNFPDRFSARQFPNYSSELNVNALLLGDSALYLCASSLTGSGNSPLHFGNGTRLTVT.

The chain couples TRBV18 to TRBJ2-3; TRBD1 is a possible D gene (5 bases). Germline CDR1 reads KGHSH; CDR2 reads LQKENI. Trimming shortened V by 6 bases and J by 3 bases, and 16 bases separated the two germline ends. This CDR3 is built from 15 residues. The CDR3 spells CASSPGHTVTDTQYF. The DNA of the CDR3 is TGTGCCAGCTCTCCAGGACACACTGTAACAGATACGCAGTATTTT.

The chain links TRBV6-5 to TRBJ2-3, with 9 bases matching TRBD2. Germline-derived CDR1 and CDR2 are MNHEY and SVGAGI. The V gene end was trimmed by 8 bases and the J gene end by 5 bases; junction bases not matched to a gene: 5. The length of the CDR3 is 13 residues. In DNA form, the CDR3 reads TGTGCCAGCGCTAGCGGGAAGGGAGATACGCAGTATTTT. Amino acid sequence: CASASGKGDTQYF.

This rearrangement joins TRBV19 to TRBJ2-1; 9 bases agree with TRBD2. This CDR3 contains 16 residues. Germline V lookup: CDR1 LNHDA, CDR2 SQIVND (reference sequence). V trimming: 5 bases; J trimming: 9 bases; junction bases outside the gene matches: 14. The CDR3 region is CASSPPKLSTSGEQFF. CDR3 DNA sequence: TGTGCCAGTAGTCCCCCAAAACTATCGACTAGCGGTGAGCAGTTCTTC.

The chain employs TRBV5-1 and TRBJ2-7, with 10 bases that match TRBD1. The V gene end was trimmed by 4 bases and the J gene end by 5 bases; junction bases not matched to a gene: 12. The germline CDR1 and CDR2 sequences are SGHRS and YFSETQ. The CDR3 covers 16 residues. DNA of the CDR3: TGCGCCAGCAGCGAGGGACCGGGACAGGGGCTCCACGAGCAGTACTTC. It translates to CASSEGPGQGLHEQYF.

J is TRBJ1-6 and V is TRBV6-5, with 8 bases identical to TRBD1. Germline CDR1 reads MNHEY; CDR2 reads SVGAGI. Trimming cost V 6 bases and J 10 bases; bases outside gene matches: 5. This CDR3 region has 13 residues. The CDR3 spells CASSRQGRSPLHF. The CDR3 region has the DNA TGTGCCAGCAGCCGACAGGGGCGCTCACCCCTCCACTTT.

A note on this clone: A junction boundary mismatches the germline segment, possibly from a read error. This chain links TRBV7-7 with TRBJ2-7; D may be TRBD1 (5 bases). The CDR3 contains 15 residues. Germline CDR1 reads SSHAT; CDR2 reads FNYEAQ (reference sequence). The CDR3 loop reads CASSNSTARVHEQYF. The CDR3 coding sequence is TGTGCTAGCAGTAATTCGACTGCCAGGGTCCACGAGCAGTACTTC.

The chain recombines TRBV28 with TRBJ2-4; tentative D call: TRBD2 (6 bases). Germline CDR1 and CDR2: MDHEN and SYDVKM. CDR3 length: 11 amino acids. V lost 6 bases and J lost 9, with 9 bases in between. The chain's CDR3 is CASRRGAIQYF. As DNA, the CDR3 is TGTGCCAGCAGGCGGGGAGCCATTCAGTACTTC.

This sequence joins TRBV6-5 and TRBJ2-5; 8 bases are a match to TRBD2. The V and J ends lost 4 bases and 5 bases, in that order; junction bases with no gene match: 6. CDR3 size: 14 residues. Germline V gives CDR1 MNHEY, CDR2 SVGAGI. CDR3 amino acids: CASSFSGTGETQYF. The CDR3 DNA is TGTGCCAGCAGTTTTAGCGGGACTGGGGAGACCCAGTACTTC.

CDR3 nucleotide sequence: TGTGCCACCAGTGGCGGGAGGTATGCCAATGAGCAGTTCTTC. Translated: CATSGGRYANEQFF. This sequence joins TRBV24-1 and TRBJ2-1; TRBD2 agrees at 8 bases. Germline CDR1 is KGHDR and CDR2 is SFDVKD. V was clipped by 5 bases and J by 6 bases; unmatched bases: 5. The CDR3 covers 14 residues.

The gene calls are TRBV6-5 and TRBJ1-2, with 11 bases lining up with TRBD1. The CDR3 runs to 15 residues. The V segment lost 6 bases and the J segment 5 bases; nucleotides outside the gene matches: 8. Germline V gene sequence: CDR1 MNHEY, CDR2 SVGAGI. CDR3 sequence reads: CASSPGTGGGYGYTF. Here the CDR3 DNA reads TGTGCCAGCAGCCCCGGGACAGGGGGAGGTTATGGCTACACCTTC.

The chain recombines TRBV7-3 with TRBJ2-1; 8 bases map to TRBD2. CDR3 length equals 16 residues. Germline CDR1 and CDR2: SGHTA and FQGTGA. Trimming cost V 5 bases and J 7 bases; bases outside gene matches: 13. This CDR3 is CASSPSGTRSSNEQFF. In DNA form, the CDR3 reads TGTGCCAGCAGCCCCTCCGGGACTAGAAGTTCTAATGAGCAGTTCTTC.

The J gene is TRBJ2-7, the V gene TRBV28; 9 positions agree with TRBD1. The CDR3 totals 15 residues. Germline values: CDR1 MDHEN, CDR2 SYDVKM. The V and J ends lost 1 base and 4 bases, in that order; junction bases with no gene match: 5. CDR3 nucleotide sequence: TGTGCCAGCAGTTTATATGTCGGACAGGGGTACGAGCAGTACTTC. Amino acid sequence: CASSLYVGQGYEQYF.

This clone appeared a single time. The chain is built from TRBV15 and TRBJ2-7; possibly TRBD1 for D (5 bases). This CDR3 region has 15 residues. Germline CDR1 is LNHNV and CDR2 is YYDKDF (reference sequence). V was cut by 5 bases and J by 0 bases, with 14 bases left in between. The CDR3: CATSLDSASSYEQYF. In DNA form, the CDR3 reads TGTGCCACCAGCCTAGACAGTGCAAGCTCCTACGAGCAGTACTTC.